This T cell receptor (beta chain) originates from a study of T cells in Graves' hyperthyroidism and ophthalmopathy. This clonotype was detected ten times or more. Its antigen is still unknown. Regions amplified from RNA transcripts were the TCR beta CDR3 regions. HTBI primers were employed in a first-round RT-PCR of the TCR CDR3. TCRdb reprocessed the multiplex PCR reads via MiXCR and lists one record per CDR3 protein. The sample shows 250,000 to 300,000 distinct CDR3 sequences, roughly 15% of them seen only once. Study results and caveats: Separating ophthalmopathy from stable hyperthyroidism was achieved by a 13 V-J model. Among clonotypes expanded in thyroid above 0.001, most were also found in blood.

Patients aged 18 to 65 had newly diagnosed hyperthyroidism that had lasted under 2 months. V lost 6 bases and J lost 4; bases outside the gene matches: 7. The CDR3 length is 15 residues. CDR1 MDHEN and CDR2 SYDVKM come from the germline V gene. The chain links TRBV28 to TRBJ1-5; 9 bases match TRBD1. The source material was blood. This TCR was sampled from a woman aged 40 to 50 with Graves' hyperthyroidism that later progressed to Graves' ophthalmopathy. CDR3 region: CASSPLTGGNQPQHF. CDR3 bases: TGTGCCAGCAGCCCGCTGACAGGGGGGAATCAGCCCCAGCATTTT.